The present entry profiles one T cell receptor beta chain with its context. J lost 2 bases, V lost 5 bases, and 5 bases had no gene match. This CDR3 contains 16 residues. From germline, CDR1 is LNHNV and CDR2 YYDKDF (reference sequence). This specimen belongs to a study of T cell changes during pregnancy in multiple sclerosis. Some clones are missing from TCRdb's copy, which holds only in-frame ones; the method was immunoSEQ multiplex PCR. This table has 60,000 or so clones, roughly 91% appearing once. Sequencing was performed on peripheral blood, taken in the second trimester of pregnancy. The source of this sequence is a female donor in good health, enrolled as a control in a pregnancy study. V usage is TRBV15 and J usage is TRBJ2-6, with 8 bases fitting TRBD1. The CDR3 reads CATSGTGDAGANVLTF. The CDR3 bases are TGTGCCACCAGCGGGACAGGTGATGCTGGGGCCAACGTCCTGACTTTC.